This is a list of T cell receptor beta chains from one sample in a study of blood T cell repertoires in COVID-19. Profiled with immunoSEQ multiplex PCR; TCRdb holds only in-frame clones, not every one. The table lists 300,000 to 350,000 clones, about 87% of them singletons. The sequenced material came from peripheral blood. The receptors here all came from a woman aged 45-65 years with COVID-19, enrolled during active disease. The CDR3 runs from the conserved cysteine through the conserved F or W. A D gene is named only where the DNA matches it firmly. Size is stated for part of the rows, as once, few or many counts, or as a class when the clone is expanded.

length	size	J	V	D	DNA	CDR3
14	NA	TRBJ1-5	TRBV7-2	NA	TGTGCCAGCAGCTCCAACAGGGCTGGGCAGCCCCAGCATTTT	CASSSNRAGQPQHF
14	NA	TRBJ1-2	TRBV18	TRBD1	TGTGCCAGCTCAGCCTGGACAGGGTCTGATGGCTACACCTTC	CASSAWTGSDGYTF
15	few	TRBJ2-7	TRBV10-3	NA	TGTGCCATCAGTCCGTGGGGCGGGGTACAATACGAGCAGTACTTC	CAISPWGGVQYEQYF
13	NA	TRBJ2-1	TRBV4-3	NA	TGCGCCAGCAGCCAAGTTATTGTGAGTGAGCAGTTCTTC	CASSQVIVSEQFF
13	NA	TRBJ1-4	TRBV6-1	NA	TGTGCCAGCAGTGAATACCGCGGGGGGGAACTGTTTTTT	CASSEYRGGELFF
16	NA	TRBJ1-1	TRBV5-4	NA	TGTGCCAGCAGCTTCGGACAGACAGTGAGGAACACTGAAGCTTTCTTT	CASSFGQTVRNTEAFF
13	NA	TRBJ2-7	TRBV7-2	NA	TGTGCCAGCAGCTTAAGGACAGTATACGAGCAGTACTTC	CASSLRTVYEQYF
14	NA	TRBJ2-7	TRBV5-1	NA	TGCGCCAGCAGCTTGGGGGGCAGGGGCCACGAGCAGTACTTC	CASSLGGRGHEQYF
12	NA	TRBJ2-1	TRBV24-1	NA	TGTGCCACCAGTTTACTAGCCAATGAGCAGTTCTTC	CATSLLANEQFF
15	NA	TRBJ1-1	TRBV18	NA	TGTGCCAGCTCACTGGTCGGGGGAAGTGGGACTGAAGCTTTCTTT	CASSLVGGSGTEAFF
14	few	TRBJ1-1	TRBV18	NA	TGTGCCAGCTCACCAGCAGGGATGAACACTGAAGCTTTCTTT	CASSPAGMNTEAFF
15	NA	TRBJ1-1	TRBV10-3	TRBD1	TGTGCCATCAGTGAATCGGGACAGGTTAACACTGAAGCTTTCTTT	CAISESGQVNTEAFF
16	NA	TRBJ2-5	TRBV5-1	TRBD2	TGCGCCAGCAGCTTGGCCCCCAGCGGGAGCACGGAGACCCAGTACTTC	CASSLAPSGSTETQYF
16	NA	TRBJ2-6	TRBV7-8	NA	TGTGCCAGCAGCACCCGTAGCGGCTCTGGGGCCAACGTCCTGACTTTC	CASSTRSGSGANVLTF
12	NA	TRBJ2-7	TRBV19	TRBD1	TGTGCCTCCCGGCAGGGGGACTACGAGCAGTACTTC	CASRQGDYEQYF
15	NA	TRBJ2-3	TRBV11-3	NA	TGTGCCAGCGCCATTGGGGCGGGAAGCACAGATACGCAGTATTTT	CASAIGAGSTDTQYF
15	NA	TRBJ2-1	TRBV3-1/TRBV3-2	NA	TGTGCCAGCAGCCAAAATACTATTTCTTACAATGAGCAGTTCTTC	CASSQNTISYNEQFF
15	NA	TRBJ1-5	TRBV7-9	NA	TGTGCCAGCTCTACGGGAGTTCGCGGCAATCAGCCCCAGCATTTT	CASSTGVRGNQPQHF
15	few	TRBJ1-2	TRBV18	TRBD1	TGTGCCAGCTCAGCACGACAGGGGATGAGGTATGGCTACACCTTC	CASSARQGMRYGYTF
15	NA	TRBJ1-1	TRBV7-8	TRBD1	TGTGCCAGCAGCTTAGCGCTTGCGACAGGGGGCCTAGCTTTCTTT	CASSLALATGGLAFF
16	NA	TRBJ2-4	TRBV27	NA	TGTGCCAGCAGTTTAGTCGGGACACCAGCCAAAAACATTCAGTACTTC	CASSLVGTPAKNIQYF
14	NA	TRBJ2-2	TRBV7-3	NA	TGTGCCAGCAGCTCTTCAGGGATATCCGGGGAGCTGTTTTTT	CASSSSGISGELFF